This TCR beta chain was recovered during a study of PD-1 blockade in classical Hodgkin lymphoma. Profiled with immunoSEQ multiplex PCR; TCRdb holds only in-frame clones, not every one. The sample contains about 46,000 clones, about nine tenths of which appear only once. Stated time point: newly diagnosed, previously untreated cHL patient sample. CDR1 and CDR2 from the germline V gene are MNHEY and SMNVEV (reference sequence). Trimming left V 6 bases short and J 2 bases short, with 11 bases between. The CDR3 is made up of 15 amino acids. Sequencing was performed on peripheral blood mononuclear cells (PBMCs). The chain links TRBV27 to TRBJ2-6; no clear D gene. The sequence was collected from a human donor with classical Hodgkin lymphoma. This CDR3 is CASRSTGTGANVLTF. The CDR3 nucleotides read TGTGCCAGCAGGTCGACGGGTACTGGGGCCAACGTCCTGACTTTC.